Sequencing of this TCR beta chain was carried out in a study of blood T cell repertoires in COVID-19. Repertoires were generated with immunoSEQ multiplex PCR, while TCRdb's copy carries only in-frame clones and drops some. Here the sample spans roughly 190,000 clones, approximately 90% being singletons. Trimming pared 2 bases from V and 1 base from J, leaving 8 bases between. Germline V gene lookup returns CDR1 MDHEN and CDR2 SYDVKM. The CDR3 length is 14 residues. This TCR was sampled from a man aged 30 to 39 with acute or convalescent COVID-19. The genes are TRBV28 and TRBJ1-2; no clear D. The sequenced material came from peripheral blood. The CDR3 is CASSLARRNYGYTF. CDR3 DNA sequence: TGTGCCAGCAGTTTAGCCAGGCGTAACTATGGCTACACCTTC.